The clone carrying this T cell receptor beta chain has ten or more counts. The antigen remains unidentified. This sample is drawn from a study of blood T cells in healthy people across ages. Notes on the study in general: Estimated diversity, derived from one million T cells, was regarded as an underestimate.

The CDR3 totals 14 residues. With V trimmed by 5 bases and J by 3 bases, 9 bases remained unmatched. Germline CDR1 DFQATT, CDR2 SNEGSKA (reference sequence). A sample-barcoded 5' primer and a J-beta primer mix were used in a second PCR of roughly 7 to 11 cycles. In TCRdb, the 5' RACE reads were re-called with MiXCR into one record per CDR3 protein. The sample includes some 1,800,000 distinct CDR3 sequences, about two fifths of them seen just once. The sequencing input was blood. The genes are TRBV20-1 and TRBJ1-1, with TRBD1 matching over 7 bases. This clonotype was obtained from a human donor in good health. The CDR3 region is CSAPRQGGYTEAFF. CDR3 bases: TGCAGTGCTCCTCGACAGGGTGGCTACACTGAAGCTTTCTTT.